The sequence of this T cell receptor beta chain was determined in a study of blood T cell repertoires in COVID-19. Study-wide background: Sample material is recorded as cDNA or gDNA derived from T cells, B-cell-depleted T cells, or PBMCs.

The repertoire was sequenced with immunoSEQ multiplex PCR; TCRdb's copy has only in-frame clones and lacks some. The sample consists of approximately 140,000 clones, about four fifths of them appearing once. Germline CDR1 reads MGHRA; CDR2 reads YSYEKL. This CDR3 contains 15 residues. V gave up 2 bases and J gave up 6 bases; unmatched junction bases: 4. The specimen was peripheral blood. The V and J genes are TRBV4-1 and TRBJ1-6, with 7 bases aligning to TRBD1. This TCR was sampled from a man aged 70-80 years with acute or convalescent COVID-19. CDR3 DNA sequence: TGCGCCAGCAGCCAACCACAGGGGACTAATTCACCCCTCCACTTT. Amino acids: CASSQPQGTNSPLHF.